This T cell receptor beta chain was found in a study of spatial heterogeneity in lung cancer. For the study at large: On average, each unique TCR and UMI combination appeared more than ten times in raw reads. Study-wide results and limits: Ubiquitous expanded tumor TCRs were seen in blood more at resection than at follow-up.

The time point: blood at routine non-recurrence follow-up after resection. Many counts were recorded for this clonotype. Its antigen is not known. A unique molecular identifier was carried by every single TCR cDNA molecule. Via MiXCR, TCRdb re-called the 5' RACE reads, giving one row per CDR3 protein. This sample has roughly 120,000 distinct CDR3 sequences; 10% to 12% occur once, and the top ten carry 24%. The CDR3 covers 16 residues. CDR1 ENHRY and CDR2 SYGVKD come from the germline V gene. V was clipped by 4 bases and J by 4 bases, with 19 bases between them. Specimen: PBMCs, collected at follow-up. This receptor was obtained from a female donor with early-stage non-small cell lung cancer. The chain links TRBV10-3 to TRBJ1-1, with D maybe TRBD1 (5 bases). The CDR3: CAISASKGIEGTEAFF. The DNA for the CDR3 is TGTGCCATCAGTGCCAGTAAGGGGATAGAGGGCACTGAAGCTTTCTTT.